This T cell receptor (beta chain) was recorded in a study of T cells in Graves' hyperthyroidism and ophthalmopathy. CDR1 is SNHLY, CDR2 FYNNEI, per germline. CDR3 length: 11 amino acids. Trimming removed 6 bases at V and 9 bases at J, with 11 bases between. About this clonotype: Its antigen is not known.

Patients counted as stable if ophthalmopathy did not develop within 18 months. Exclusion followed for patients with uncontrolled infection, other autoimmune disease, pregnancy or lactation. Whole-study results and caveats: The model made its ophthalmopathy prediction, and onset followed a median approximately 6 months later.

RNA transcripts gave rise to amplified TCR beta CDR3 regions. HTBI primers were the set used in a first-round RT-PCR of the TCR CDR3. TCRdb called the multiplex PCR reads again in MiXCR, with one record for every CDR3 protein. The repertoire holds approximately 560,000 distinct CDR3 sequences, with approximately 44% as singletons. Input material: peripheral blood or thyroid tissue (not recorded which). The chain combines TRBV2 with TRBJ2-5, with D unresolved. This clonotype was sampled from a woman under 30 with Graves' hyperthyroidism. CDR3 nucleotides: TGTGCCAGCAGAGAGCAAAGAGCCCAGTACTTC. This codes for CASREQRAQYF.